Sequencing of this T cell receptor (beta chain) was carried out in a study of T cell responses to AZD1222 COVID-19 vaccine. Per germline, CDR1 MDHEN and CDR2 SYDVKM. This CDR3 comprises 15 residues. J gave up 3 bases and V 5 bases, and 8 bases lay outside the gene matches. Pooled together were second doses at about 4 or about 12 weeks. This table comes from immunoSEQ multiplex PCR, and its TCRdb copy is limited to in-frame clones, with some not included. Of about 140,000 clones listed, 85% to 95% are singletons. This clonotype was obtained from an adult who received the AZD1222 COVID-19 vaccine. The sample was peripheral blood, taken 28 days after the second AZD1222 dose. The chain joins TRBV28 to TRBJ2-7, with 9 bases identical to TRBD2. In DNA, the CDR3 is TGTGCCAGCAGTCATAAGGGACTAGCAGGCTACGAGCAGTACTTC. This codes for CASSHKGLAGYEQYF.